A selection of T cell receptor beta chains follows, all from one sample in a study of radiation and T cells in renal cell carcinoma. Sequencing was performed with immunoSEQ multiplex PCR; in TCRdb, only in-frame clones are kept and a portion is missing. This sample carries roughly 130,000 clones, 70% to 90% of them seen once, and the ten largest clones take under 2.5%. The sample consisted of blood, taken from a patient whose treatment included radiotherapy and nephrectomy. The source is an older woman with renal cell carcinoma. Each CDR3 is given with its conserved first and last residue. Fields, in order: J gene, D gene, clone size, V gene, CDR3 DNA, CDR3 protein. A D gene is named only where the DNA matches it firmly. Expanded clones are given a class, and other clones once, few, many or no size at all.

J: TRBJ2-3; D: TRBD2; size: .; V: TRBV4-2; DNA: TGTGCCAGCAGCCAAAAGCGGGGGAGCACAGATACGCAGTATTTT; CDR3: CASSQKRGSTDTQYF
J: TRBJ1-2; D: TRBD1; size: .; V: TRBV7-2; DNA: TGTGCCAGCAGCCACGGACAGGTCTATGGCTACACCTTC; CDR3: CASSHGQVYGYTF
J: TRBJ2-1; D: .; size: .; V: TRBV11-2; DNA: TGTGCCAGCAGCTTAGATATGGCTCCTTACAATGAGCAGTTCTTC; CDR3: CASSLDMAPYNEQFF
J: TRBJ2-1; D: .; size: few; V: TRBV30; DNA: TGTGCCTGGAGCCCGGGAGCGGACAATGAGCAGTTCTTC; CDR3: CAWSPGADNEQFF
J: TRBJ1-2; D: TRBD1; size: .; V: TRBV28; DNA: TGTGCCAGCATCTCGACCATTAATCCAGGGGGCGCTTGGGGCTACACCTTC; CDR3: CASISTINPGGAWGYTF
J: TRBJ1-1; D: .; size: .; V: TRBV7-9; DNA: TGTGCCAGCAGCCTCCCCCGCACTGAAGCTTTCTTT; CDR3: CASSLPRTEAFF
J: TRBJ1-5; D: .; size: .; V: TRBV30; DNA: TGTGCCTGGAGTGTACAAAGGGATCAGCCCCAGCATTTT; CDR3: CAWSVQRDQPQHF
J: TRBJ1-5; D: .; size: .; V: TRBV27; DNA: TGTGCCAGCAGTTTATCGTGGGGGAGCAATCAGCCCCAGCATTTT; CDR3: CASSLSWGSNQPQHF
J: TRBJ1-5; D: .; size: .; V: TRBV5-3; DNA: TGTGCCAGAAGCTTAGGCAGCAAAGATAGCAATCAGCCCCAGCATTTT; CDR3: CARSLGSKDSNQPQHF
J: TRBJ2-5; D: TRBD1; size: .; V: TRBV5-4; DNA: TGTGCCAGCAGCTTCCAAACCGGACAGGGGGAGACCCAGTACTTC; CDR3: CASSFQTGQGETQYF
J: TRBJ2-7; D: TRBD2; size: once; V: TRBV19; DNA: TGTGCCAGTAGTTTCCTAGCGGGGACCTACGAGCAGTACTTC; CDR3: CASSFLAGTYEQYF
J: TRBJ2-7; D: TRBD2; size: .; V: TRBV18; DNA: TGTGCCAGCTCACCACCGACTAGCGGGAGTTTCGGGGAGCAGTACTTC; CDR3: CASSPPTSGSFGEQYF
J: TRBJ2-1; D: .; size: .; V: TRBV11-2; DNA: TGTGCCAGCAGCTCCCCAAGGGGATATTACGATGAGCAGTTCTTC; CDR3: CASSSPRGYYDEQFF
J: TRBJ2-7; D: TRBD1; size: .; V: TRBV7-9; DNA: TGTGCCAGCAGGGCGGCCGGGACAGCGGCCTACGAGCAGTACTTC; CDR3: CASRAAGTAAYEQYF
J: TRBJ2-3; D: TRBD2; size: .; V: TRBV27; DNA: TGTGCCAGCAGTCAGACTAGCGGGGTTTTAGATACGCAGTATTTT; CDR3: CASSQTSGVLDTQYF
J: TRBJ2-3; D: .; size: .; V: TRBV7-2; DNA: TGTGCCAGCAGCTTAGAGCGCAGGGGAGGGACAGATACGCAGTATTTT; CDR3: CASSLERRGGTDTQYF
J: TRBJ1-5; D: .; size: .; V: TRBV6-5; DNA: TGTGCCAGCAGTTACTCAGGGGGAAATCAGCCCCAGCATTTT; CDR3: CASSYSGGNQPQHF
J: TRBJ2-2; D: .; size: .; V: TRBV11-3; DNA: TGTGCCAGCAGCTTAGTCCCCGTGGGCACCGGGGAGCTGTTTTTT; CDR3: CASSLVPVGTGELFF